The entry below gives a single T cell receptor (beta chain) sequence along with its context. This study enrolled people aged about 18 to 90 from about two dozen US geographic areas. These data belong to a study of blood T cell repertoires in COVID-19. The CDR3 sequence is 17 residues long. Germline assignment: CDR1 SGHTA and CDR2 FQGNSA. Trimming removed 4 bases from V and 5 bases from J; junction bases left unmatched: 9. TCRdb keeps only in-frame clones here, not all; method: immunoSEQ multiplex PCR. The sample contains 300,000 to 500,000 clones, around 89% of which appear only once. The source is a woman aged 25 to 39 with acute COVID-19. The chain carries TRBV7-2 and TRBJ1-6; TRBD1 matches 9 bases. Material: PBMCs or T cells enriched from blood (not recorded which). CDR3 protein: CASSSADRGADNSPLHF. CDR3 coding DNA: TGTGCCAGCAGCTCCGCCGACAGGGGGGCGGATAATTCACCCCTCCACTTT.